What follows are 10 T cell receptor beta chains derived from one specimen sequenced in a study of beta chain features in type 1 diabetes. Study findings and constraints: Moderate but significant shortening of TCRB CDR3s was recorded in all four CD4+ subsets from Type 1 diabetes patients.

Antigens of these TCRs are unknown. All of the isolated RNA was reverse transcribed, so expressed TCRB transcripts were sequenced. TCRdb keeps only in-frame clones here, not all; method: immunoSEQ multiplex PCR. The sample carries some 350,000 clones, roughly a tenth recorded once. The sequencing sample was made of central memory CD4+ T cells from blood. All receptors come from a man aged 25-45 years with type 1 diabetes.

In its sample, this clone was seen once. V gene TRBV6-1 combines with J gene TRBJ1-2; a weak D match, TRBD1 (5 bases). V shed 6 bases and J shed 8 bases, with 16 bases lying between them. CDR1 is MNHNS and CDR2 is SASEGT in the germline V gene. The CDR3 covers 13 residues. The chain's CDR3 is CASRVTGTTGYTF. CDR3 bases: TGTGCCAGCAGGGTTACAGGTACTACCGGCTACACCTTC.

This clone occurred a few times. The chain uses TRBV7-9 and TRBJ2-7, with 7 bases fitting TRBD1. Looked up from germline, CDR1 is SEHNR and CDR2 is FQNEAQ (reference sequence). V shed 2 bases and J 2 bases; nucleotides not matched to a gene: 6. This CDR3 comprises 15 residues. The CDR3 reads CASSLKRQGPYEQYF. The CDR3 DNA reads TGTGCCAGCAGCTTAAAACGACAGGGCCCCTACGAGCAGTACTTC.

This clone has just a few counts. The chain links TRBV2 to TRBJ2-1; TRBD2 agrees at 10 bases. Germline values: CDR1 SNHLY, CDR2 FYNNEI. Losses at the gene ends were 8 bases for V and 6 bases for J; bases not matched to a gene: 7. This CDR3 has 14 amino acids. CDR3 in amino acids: CASAVLAGGNEQFF. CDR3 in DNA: TGTGCCAGCGCAGTCTTAGCGGGAGGCAATGAGCAGTTCTTC. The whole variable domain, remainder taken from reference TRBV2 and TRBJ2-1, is EPEVTQTPSHQVTQMGQEVILRCVPISNHLYFYWYRQILGQKVEFLVSFYNNEISEKSEIFDDQFSVERPDGSNFTLKIRSTKLEDSAMYFCASAVLAGGNEQFFGPGTRLTVL.

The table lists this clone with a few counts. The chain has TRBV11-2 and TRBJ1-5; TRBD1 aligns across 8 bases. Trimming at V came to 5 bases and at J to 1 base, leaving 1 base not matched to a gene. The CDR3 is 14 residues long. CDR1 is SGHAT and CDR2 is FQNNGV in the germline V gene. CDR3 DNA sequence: TGTGCCAGCAGCCGGGACAGGAGCAATCAGCCCCAGCATTTT. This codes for CASSRDRSNQPQHF.

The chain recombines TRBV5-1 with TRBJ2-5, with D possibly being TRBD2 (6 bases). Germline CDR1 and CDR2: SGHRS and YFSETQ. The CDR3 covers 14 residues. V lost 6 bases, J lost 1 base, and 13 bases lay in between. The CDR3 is CASNSGRTQETQYF. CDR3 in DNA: TGCGCCAGCAACTCGGGGAGGACCCAAGAGACCCAGTACTTC.

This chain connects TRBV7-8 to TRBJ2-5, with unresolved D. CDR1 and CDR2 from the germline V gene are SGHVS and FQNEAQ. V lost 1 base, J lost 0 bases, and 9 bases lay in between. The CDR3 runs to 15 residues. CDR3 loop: CASSLGAVYQETQYF. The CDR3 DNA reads TGTGCCAGCAGCTTAGGGGCTGTGTACCAAGAGACCCAGTACTTC.

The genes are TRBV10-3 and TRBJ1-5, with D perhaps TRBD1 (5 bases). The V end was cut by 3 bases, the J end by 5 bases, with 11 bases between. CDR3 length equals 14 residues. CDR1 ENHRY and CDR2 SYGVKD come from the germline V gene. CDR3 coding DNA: TGTGCCATCAGTGAAAACGGGGGGGATCAGCCCCAGCATTTT. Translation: CAISENGGDQPQHF.

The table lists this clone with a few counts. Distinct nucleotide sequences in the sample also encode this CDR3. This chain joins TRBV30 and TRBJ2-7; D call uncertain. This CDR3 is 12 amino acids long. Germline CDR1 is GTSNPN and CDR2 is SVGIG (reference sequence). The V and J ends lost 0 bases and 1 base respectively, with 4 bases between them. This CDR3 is CAWSVGSYEQYF. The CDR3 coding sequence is TGTGCCTGGAGTGTAGGATCCTACGAGCAGTACTTC.

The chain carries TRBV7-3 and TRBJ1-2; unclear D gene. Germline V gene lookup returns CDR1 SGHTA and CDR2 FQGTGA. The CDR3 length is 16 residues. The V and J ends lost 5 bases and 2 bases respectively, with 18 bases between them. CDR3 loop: CASSPSTRLSNYGYTF. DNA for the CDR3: TGTGCCAGCAGCCCGAGCACCAGACTGAGCAACTATGGCTACACCTTC. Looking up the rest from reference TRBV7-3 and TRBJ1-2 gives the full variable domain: GAGVSQTPSNKVTEKGKYVELRCDPISGHTALYWYRQSLGQGPEFLIYFQGTGAADDSGLPNDRFFAVRPEGSVSTLKIQRTERGDSAVYLCASSPSTRLSNYGYTFGSGTRLTVV.

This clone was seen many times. The CDR3 reads CASSRLLAGVNEQYF. CDR3 nucleotides: TGCGCCAGCAGCCGTTTACTAGCGGGAGTCAACGAGCAGTACTTC. The rearrangement uses TRBV4-3 and TRBJ2-7; 11 positions agree with TRBD2. The CDR3 contains 15 residues. Germline CDR1 is LGHNA and CDR2 is YSLEER. The ends lost 4 bases at V and 5 bases at J; junction bases unmatched: 7.